These T cell receptor beta chains were read from a single sample in a study of cytomegalovirus exposure and HLA in healthy donors. Produced via immunoSEQ multiplex PCR; TCRdb's table is partial and in-frame only. The sample lists 100,000 to 150,000 clones, just under 75% occurring once. Input material: PBMCs. Every receptor here comes from a man in his forties or fifties in good health and CMV-seropositive. CDR3s include the opening cysteine and the closing phenylalanine or tryptophan. The order of the fields is clone size, V gene, J gene, D gene, CDR3 protein, CDR3 DNA. D genes are given only for firm matches. Clone size, where shown, is once, few, many, or a class for clones that have expanded.

clone_size: NA; v_call: TRBV28; j_call: TRBJ1-4; d_call: TRBD1; cdr3_aa: CASSSQGAANEKLFF; cdr3_nt: TGTGCCAGCAGTTCCCAGGGGGCGGCTAATGAAAAACTGTTTTTT
clone_size: NA; v_call: TRBV11-3; j_call: TRBJ2-2; d_call: NA; cdr3_aa: CASSFQGNTGELFF; cdr3_nt: TGTGCCAGCAGCTTCCAGGGGAACACCGGGGAGCTGTTTTTT
clone_size: NA; v_call: TRBV27; j_call: TRBJ2-6; d_call: TRBD1; cdr3_aa: CASSFPGTGGSGANVLTF; cdr3_nt: TGTGCCAGCAGTTTCCCCGGGACAGGGGGATCTGGGGCCAACGTCCTGACTTTC
clone_size: once; v_call: TRBV7-8; j_call: TRBJ1-3; d_call: TRBD1; cdr3_aa: CASSFHFWTGGKSSGNTIYF; cdr3_nt: TGTGCCAGCAGCTTTCATTTTTGGACAGGGGGCAAGAGCTCTGGAAACACCATATATTTT
clone_size: NA; v_call: TRBV5-4; j_call: TRBJ2-1; d_call: TRBD2; cdr3_aa: CASSSATSSGTRYEQFF; cdr3_nt: TGTGCCAGCAGCTCTGCCACTTCTAGCGGGACAAGGTATGAGCAGTTCTTC
clone_size: NA; v_call: TRBV6-5; j_call: TRBJ1-2; d_call: NA; cdr3_aa: CASSYGGEDYGYTF; cdr3_nt: TGTGCCAGCAGTTATGGAGGGGAAGACTATGGCTACACCTTC
clone_size: NA; v_call: TRBV4-2; j_call: TRBJ2-1; d_call: TRBD2; cdr3_aa: CASSAFTRTSGRSYNEQFF; cdr3_nt: TGTGCCAGCAGCGCATTCACCCGGACTAGCGGACGCTCCTACAATGAGCAGTTCTTC
clone_size: NA; v_call: TRBV6-6; j_call: TRBJ2-1; d_call: TRBD1; cdr3_aa: CASTGTGNEQFF; cdr3_nt: TGTGCCAGCACGGGGACAGGCAATGAGCAGTTCTTC
clone_size: NA; v_call: TRBV2; j_call: TRBJ1-2; d_call: NA; cdr3_aa: CASSEGGLTYGYTF; cdr3_nt: TGTGCCAGCAGTGAAGGGGGGCTGACCTATGGCTACACCTTC
clone_size: NA; v_call: TRBV19; j_call: TRBJ1-2; d_call: TRBD1; cdr3_aa: CASQSRGQTYGYTF; cdr3_nt: TGTGCCAGCCAATCGCGGGGACAGACTTATGGCTACACCTTC
clone_size: NA; v_call: TRBV6-5; j_call: TRBJ2-5; d_call: TRBD1; cdr3_aa: CASSYGAGGPETQYF; cdr3_nt: TGTGCCAGCAGTTACGGGGCAGGGGGCCCGGAGACCCAGTACTTC
clone_size: NA; v_call: TRBV5-1; j_call: TRBJ1-2; d_call: NA; cdr3_aa: CASSFQGDGYTF; cdr3_nt: TGCGCCAGCAGCTTCCAGGGCGATGGCTACACCTTC
clone_size: once; v_call: TRBV27; j_call: TRBJ2-2; d_call: TRBD1; cdr3_aa: CASSTTGALNTGELFF; cdr3_nt: TGTGCCAGCAGTACGACAGGGGCCCTAAACACCGGGGAGCTGTTTTTT
clone_size: few; v_call: TRBV6-5; j_call: TRBJ2-2; d_call: NA; cdr3_aa: CASMRFTGELFF; cdr3_nt: TGTGCCAGCATGAGATTCACCGGGGAGCTGTTTTTT
clone_size: few; v_call: TRBV6-1; j_call: TRBJ1-5; d_call: NA; cdr3_aa: CASTGQLNQPQHF; cdr3_nt: TGTGCCAGCACAGGACAGCTTAATCAGCCCCAGCATTTT
clone_size: NA; v_call: TRBV7-9; j_call: TRBJ2-5; d_call: TRBD2; cdr3_aa: CATLKVAGGETQYF; cdr3_nt: TGTGCCACCCTAAAAGTTGCGGGAGGGGAGACCCAGTACTTC
clone_size: few; v_call: TRBV7-8; j_call: TRBJ1-5; d_call: NA; cdr3_aa: CASSTTGWGIGNQPQHF; cdr3_nt: TGTGCCAGCAGCACAACAGGGTGGGGAATAGGCAATCAGCCCCAGCATTTT
clone_size: NA; v_call: TRBV29-1; j_call: TRBJ2-7; d_call: TRBD1; cdr3_aa: CSVELGWGQGRYEQYF; cdr3_nt: TGCAGCGTTGAGCTGGGTTGGGGACAGGGCCGATACGAGCAGTACTTC
clone_size: once; v_call: TRBV7-8; j_call: TRBJ1-1; d_call: NA; cdr3_aa: CASSLDRDTEAFF; cdr3_nt: TGTGCCAGCAGCTTAGACAGGGACACTGAAGCTTTCTTT
clone_size: NA; v_call: TRBV5-5; j_call: TRBJ2-7; d_call: TRBD1; cdr3_aa: CASSFWTGLSSYEQYF; cdr3_nt: TGTGCCAGCAGCTTTTGGACAGGTTTGAGCTCCTACGAGCAGTACTTC
clone_size: NA; v_call: TRBV11-2; j_call: TRBJ2-2; d_call: TRBD1; cdr3_aa: CASTPLGGLNTGELFF; cdr3_nt: TGTGCCAGCACCCCACTAGGGGGCCTGAACACCGGGGAGCTGTTTTTT
clone_size: NA; v_call: TRBV30; j_call: TRBJ2-7; d_call: TRBD2; cdr3_aa: CAWTGTTYEQYF; cdr3_nt: TGTGCCTGGACCGGGACTACATACGAGCAGTACTTC
clone_size: NA; v_call: TRBV28; j_call: TRBJ2-7; d_call: TRBD2; cdr3_aa: CASRAGLAGIYEQYF; cdr3_nt: TGTGCCAGCAGGGCGGGACTAGCGGGAATCTACGAGCAGTACTTC
clone_size: NA; v_call: TRBV19; j_call: TRBJ2-7; d_call: TRBD2; cdr3_aa: CASTPRAGASEEQYF; cdr3_nt: TGTGCCAGTACCCCCCGGGCGGGAGCGTCTGAAGAGCAGTACTTC
clone_size: NA; v_call: TRBV7-2; j_call: TRBJ2-7; d_call: TRBD1; cdr3_aa: CASSQGWDSSYEQYF; cdr3_nt: TGTGCCAGCAGTCAAGGGTGGGACAGCTCCTACGAGCAGTACTTC
clone_size: NA; v_call: TRBV28; j_call: TRBJ1-1; d_call: NA; cdr3_aa: CASQVSRGRSNTEAFF; cdr3_nt: TGTGCCAGCCAGGTTTCCAGGGGCAGGTCGAACACTGAAGCTTTCTTT
clone_size: NA; v_call: TRBV29-1; j_call: TRBJ1-2; d_call: NA; cdr3_aa: CSVEDLVRGYGYTF; cdr3_nt: TGCAGCGTTGAAGATCTAGTCAGGGGCTATGGCTACACCTTC
clone_size: NA; v_call: TRBV30; j_call: TRBJ1-1; d_call: NA; cdr3_aa: CAWEKWNSKNTEAFF; cdr3_nt: TGTGCCTGGGAAAAGTGGAACAGCAAAAACACTGAAGCTTTCTTT
clone_size: NA; v_call: TRBV29-1; j_call: TRBJ2-7; d_call: TRBD2; cdr3_aa: CSVEQRESYEQYF; cdr3_nt: TGCAGCGTCGAGCAGCGGGAATCCTACGAGCAGTACTTC
clone_size: NA; v_call: TRBV5-5; j_call: TRBJ2-7; d_call: TRBD2; cdr3_aa: CASSAMLAGASYEQYF; cdr3_nt: TGTGCCAGCAGCGCAATGCTAGCGGGGGCCTCCTACGAGCAGTACTTC
clone_size: NA; v_call: TRBV28; j_call: TRBJ2-2; d_call: TRBD1; cdr3_aa: CASTKGQGATYIGELFF; cdr3_nt: TGTGCCAGCACGAAGGGACAGGGGGCGACGTATATCGGGGAGCTGTTTTTT
clone_size: few; v_call: TRBV5-8; j_call: TRBJ2-2; d_call: NA; cdr3_aa: CASRRRGRDTGELFF; cdr3_nt: TGTGCCAGCCGACGGAGGGGGAGGGACACCGGGGAGCTGTTTTTT
clone_size: few; v_call: TRBV30; j_call: TRBJ2-1; d_call: TRBD2; cdr3_aa: CAWSVSSAGVFYNEQFF; cdr3_nt: TGTGCCTGGAGTGTAAGTTCCGCGGGAGTTTTCTACAATGAGCAGTTCTTC
clone_size: NA; v_call: TRBV28; j_call: TRBJ2-7; d_call: NA; cdr3_aa: CASSATRREQYF; cdr3_nt: TGTGCCAGCAGCGCGACTAGGCGCGAGCAGTACTTC
clone_size: NA; v_call: TRBV6-5; j_call: TRBJ2-2; d_call: NA; cdr3_aa: CASSYLDRGELFF; cdr3_nt: TGTGCCAGCAGTTACCTGGACAGAGGGGAGCTGTTTTTT
clone_size: NA; v_call: TRBV7-2; j_call: TRBJ2-5; d_call: NA; cdr3_aa: CASSLARGTQETQYF; cdr3_nt: TGTGCCAGCAGCTTAGCTAGGGGGACCCAAGAGACCCAGTACTTC
clone_size: few; v_call: TRBV2; j_call: TRBJ1-4; d_call: NA; cdr3_aa: CASSLQGLANEKLFF; cdr3_nt: TGTGCCAGCAGTTTACAGGGTTTGGCTAATGAAAAACTGTTTTTT
clone_size: NA; v_call: TRBV28; j_call: TRBJ1-5; d_call: TRBD1; cdr3_aa: CASSPRGNSNQPQHF; cdr3_nt: TGTGCCAGCAGTCCCAGGGGGAATAGCAATCAGCCCCAGCATTTT
clone_size: NA; v_call: TRBV27; j_call: TRBJ1-5; d_call: TRBD1; cdr3_aa: CASRVQGSNQPQHF; cdr3_nt: TGTGCCAGCAGGGTACAGGGGTCAAATCAGCCCCAGCATTTT
clone_size: few; v_call: TRBV29-1; j_call: TRBJ2-7; d_call: NA; cdr3_aa: CSVEKRGSYEQYF; cdr3_nt: TGCAGCGTTGAAAAAAGGGGCTCCTACGAGCAGTACTTC
clone_size: NA; v_call: TRBV11-2; j_call: TRBJ2-5; d_call: TRBD1; cdr3_aa: CASSVGDRVYETQYF; cdr3_nt: TGTGCCAGCAGCGTAGGTGACAGGGTTTATGAGACCCAGTACTTC
clone_size: NA; v_call: TRBV2; j_call: TRBJ1-5; d_call: NA; cdr3_aa: CASSEFLADQPQHF; cdr3_nt: TGTGCCAGCAGTGAATTCCTAGCCGATCAGCCCCAGCATTTT
clone_size: few; v_call: TRBV2; j_call: TRBJ1-2; d_call: NA; cdr3_aa: CASSDRLGGYTF; cdr3_nt: TGTGCCAGCAGTGACCGACTAGGGGGCTACACCTTC
clone_size: NA; v_call: TRBV19; j_call: TRBJ1-3; d_call: NA; cdr3_aa: CASSIQASSGNTIYF; cdr3_nt: TGTGCCAGTAGTATCCAGGCGTCCTCTGGAAACACCATATATTTT
clone_size: NA; v_call: TRBV6-4; j_call: TRBJ2-2; d_call: TRBD2; cdr3_aa: CASKGSGGAEDTGELFF; cdr3_nt: TGTGCCAGCAAAGGTAGCGGGGGGGCCGAAGACACCGGGGAGCTGTTTTTT
clone_size: NA; v_call: TRBV18; j_call: TRBJ2-7; d_call: TRBD2; cdr3_aa: CASSSRTSDTYEQYF; cdr3_nt: TGTGCCAGCTCGTCAAGGACTAGCGATACCTACGAGCAGTACTTC
clone_size: few; v_call: TRBV6-5; j_call: TRBJ2-7; d_call: TRBD2; cdr3_aa: CASRSLAGGYEQYF; cdr3_nt: TGTGCCAGCAGATCCCTAGCGGGAGGTTACGAGCAGTACTTC
clone_size: few; v_call: TRBV5-4; j_call: TRBJ2-6; d_call: NA; cdr3_aa: CASSKLSFSGANVLTF; cdr3_nt: TGTGCCAGCAGCAAACTGAGCTTCTCTGGGGCCAACGTCCTGACTTTC